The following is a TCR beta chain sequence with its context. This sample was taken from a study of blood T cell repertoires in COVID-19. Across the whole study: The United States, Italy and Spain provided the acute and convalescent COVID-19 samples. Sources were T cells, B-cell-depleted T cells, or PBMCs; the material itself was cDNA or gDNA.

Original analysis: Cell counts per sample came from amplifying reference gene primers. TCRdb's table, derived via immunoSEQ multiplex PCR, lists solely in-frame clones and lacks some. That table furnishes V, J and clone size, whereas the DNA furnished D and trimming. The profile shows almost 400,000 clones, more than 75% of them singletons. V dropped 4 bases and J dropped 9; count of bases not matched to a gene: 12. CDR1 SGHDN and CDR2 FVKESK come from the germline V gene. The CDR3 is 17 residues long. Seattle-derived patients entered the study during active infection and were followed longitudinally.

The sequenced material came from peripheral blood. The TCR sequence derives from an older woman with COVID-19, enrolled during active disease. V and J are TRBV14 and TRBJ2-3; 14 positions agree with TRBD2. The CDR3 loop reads CASSPPRLAGGPSTQYF. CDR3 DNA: TGTGCCAGCAGCCCCCCTCGACTAGCGGGGGGGCCCAGCACGCAGTATTTT. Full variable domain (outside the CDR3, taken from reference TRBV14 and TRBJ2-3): EAGVTQFPSHSVIEKGQTVTLRCDPISGHDNLYWYRRVMGKEIKFLLHFVKESKQDESGMPNNRFLAERTGGTYSTLKVQPAELEDSGVYFCASSPPRLAGGPSTQYFGPGTRLTVL.